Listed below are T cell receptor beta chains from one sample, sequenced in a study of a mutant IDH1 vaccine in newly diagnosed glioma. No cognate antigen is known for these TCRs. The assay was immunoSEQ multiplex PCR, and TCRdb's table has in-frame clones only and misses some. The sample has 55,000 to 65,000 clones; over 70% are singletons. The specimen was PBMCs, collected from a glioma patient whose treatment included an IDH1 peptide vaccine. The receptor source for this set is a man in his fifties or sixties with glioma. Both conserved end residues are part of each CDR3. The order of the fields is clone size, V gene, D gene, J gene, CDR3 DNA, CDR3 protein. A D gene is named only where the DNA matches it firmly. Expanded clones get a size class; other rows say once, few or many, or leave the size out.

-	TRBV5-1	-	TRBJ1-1	TGCGCCAGCAGCTTGGTCGGGCCCTTGGTAGAAGAAGACAAAAAAGCTGAAGCTTTCTTT	CASSLVGPLVEEDKKAEAFF
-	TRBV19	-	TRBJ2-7	TGTGCCAGCGGGGATCCAAATACTTACGAGCAGTACTTC	CASGDPNTYEQYF
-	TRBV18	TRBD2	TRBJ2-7	TGTGCCAGCTCATCGTCAGGGATTGGGCTAGCGGGAGTGGGGCAGTACTTC	CASSSSGIGLAGVGQYF
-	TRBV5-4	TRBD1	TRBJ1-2	TGTGCCAGCAGCTCGGAACCGGGACAGGGGGTCGAAGATGGCTACACCTTC	CASSSEPGQGVEDGYTF
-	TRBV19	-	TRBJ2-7	TGTGCCAGTAGACAGGGTGGGTCCTACGAGCAGTACTTC	CASRQGGSYEQYF
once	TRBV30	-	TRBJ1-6	TGTGCCTGGAGTCCGGACAGCCTCTCACCCCTCCACTTT	CAWSPDSLSPLHF
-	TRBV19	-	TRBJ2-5	TGTGCCAGTGCTGGGACAAACCAAGAGACCCAGTACTTC	CASAGTNQETQYF
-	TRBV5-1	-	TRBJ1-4	TGCGCCAGCAGCGCGACAGCTGCAACTAATGAAAAACTGTTTTTT	CASSATAATNEKLFF
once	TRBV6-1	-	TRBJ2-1	TGTGCCAGCAGGTCCACCTACAATGAGCAGTTCTTC	CASRSTYNEQFF
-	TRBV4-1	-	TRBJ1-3	TGCGCCAGCAGCGCGACAAGACTCTCTGGAAACACCATATATTTT	CASSATRLSGNTIYF
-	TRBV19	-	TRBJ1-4	TGTGCCAGTAGTCGGCAAGACCCAGGTGGTAATGAAAAACTGTTTTTT	CASSRQDPGGNEKLFF
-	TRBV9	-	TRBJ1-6	TGTGCCAGCAGCCCCCAAGCAGGGCTCGGTAATTCACCCCTCCACTTT	CASSPQAGLGNSPLHF
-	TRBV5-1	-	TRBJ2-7	TGCGCCAGCAGCTTGGAACCAGGGCTGGACGAGCAGTACTTC	CASSLEPGLDEQYF